The rows below give T cell receptor beta chains drawn from one sample of a study of CD8+ T cells in alopecia areata. The protocol was immunoSEQ multiplex PCR, while the TCRdb copy is restricted to in-frame clones and leaves out a portion. This sample has hundreds of thousands of clones, with roughly two thirds found just once. Sequences were derived from CD4+ T cells sorted from blood, sampled at week 0. Receptors originate from a human donor with alopecia areata. The CDR3 runs from the conserved cysteine through the conserved F or W. A D gene is named only where the DNA matches it firmly. Clone size is given for some rows only: seen once, a few or many times, or a class if the clone is expanded.

CDR3 DNA: TGTGCCTGTCGGACACCAACAAAGAGCTCCTACGAGCAGTACTTC; CDR3 protein: CACRTPTKSSYEQYF; V gene: TRBV30; D gene: NA; clone size: few; J gene: TRBJ2-7
CDR3 DNA: TGTGCCAGCAGCCCTTGGACAGGGAACTATGGCTACACCTTC; CDR3 protein: CASSPWTGNYGYTF; V gene: TRBV7-2; D gene: TRBD1; clone size: few; J gene: TRBJ1-2
CDR3 DNA: TGTGCCAGCAGTGGGGGGCCCAGGGACATTCAGTACTTC; CDR3 protein: CASSGGPRDIQYF; V gene: TRBV2; D gene: NA; clone size: NA; J gene: TRBJ2-4
CDR3 DNA: TGTGCCGGGGGCCAATACTACGAGCAGTACTTC; CDR3 protein: CAGGQYYEQYF; V gene: TRBV30; D gene: NA; clone size: NA; J gene: TRBJ2-7
CDR3 DNA: TGTGCCAGCAGCCAGTTTAATGAAAAACTGTTTTTT; CDR3 protein: CASSQFNEKLFF; V gene: TRBV6-5; D gene: NA; clone size: NA; J gene: TRBJ1-4
CDR3 DNA: TGTGCCAGCAGCGTAGCAGAGAGCGGGGAGCTGTTTTTT; CDR3 protein: CASSVAESGELFF; V gene: TRBV9; D gene: NA; clone size: NA; J gene: TRBJ2-2
CDR3 DNA: TGTGCCAGCAGCCCGACAGGGTACGGGGAGCTGTTTTTT; CDR3 protein: CASSPTGYGELFF; V gene: TRBV11-2; D gene: TRBD1; clone size: NA; J gene: TRBJ2-2
CDR3 DNA: TGTGCCAGCAGCTTAACACTCACAATTGTTCGGCACACAGATACGCAGTATTTT; CDR3 protein: CASSLTLTIVRHTDTQYF; V gene: TRBV7-8; D gene: NA; clone size: NA; J gene: TRBJ2-3
CDR3 DNA: TGTGCCAGCAGCCAAGGCGAGGCGACAGATACGCAGTATTTT; CDR3 protein: CASSQGEATDTQYF; V gene: TRBV14; D gene: NA; clone size: NA; J gene: TRBJ2-3
CDR3 DNA: TGCAGCGTTGTTCGCGGGGACACTGAAGCTTTCTTT; CDR3 protein: CSVVRGDTEAFF; V gene: TRBV29-1; D gene: NA; clone size: NA; J gene: TRBJ1-1
CDR3 DNA: TGCGCCAGCAGCCGTGCGACGGATGAAGGGCAGGGGGGGCGGACTGAAGCTTTCTTT; CDR3 protein: CASSRATDEGQGGRTEAFF; V gene: TRBV4-1; D gene: TRBD1; clone size: NA; J gene: TRBJ1-1
CDR3 DNA: TGTGCCTGGAGTGTGGGCCTGGTCAATCAGCCCCAGCATTTT; CDR3 protein: CAWSVGLVNQPQHF; V gene: TRBV30; D gene: NA; clone size: once; J gene: TRBJ1-5
CDR3 DNA: TGTGCTAGTTCTCAGAACGGCCCAACGGGTGAAGCTTTCTTT; CDR3 protein: CASSQNGPTGEAFF; V gene: TRBV12-5; D gene: NA; clone size: few; J gene: TRBJ1-1
CDR3 DNA: TGCGCCAGCAGCCGGCTTGGGGGGGATCAAGAGACCCAGTACTTC; CDR3 protein: CASSRLGGDQETQYF; V gene: TRBV4-3; D gene: TRBD2; clone size: NA; J gene: TRBJ2-5
CDR3 DNA: TGTGCCAGCAGCTTAATGAACTATGGCTACACCTTC; CDR3 protein: CASSLMNYGYTF; V gene: TRBV7-2; D gene: NA; clone size: NA; J gene: TRBJ1-2
CDR3 DNA: TGTGCCAGCAGCACCTCTGGGGCCAACGTCCTGACTTTC; CDR3 protein: CASSTSGANVLTF; V gene: TRBV13; D gene: NA; clone size: NA; J gene: TRBJ2-6
CDR3 DNA: TGTGCCAGCAGTTTATCCGCGGGTTGGGTATCTAGCACAGATACGCAGTATTTT; CDR3 protein: CASSLSAGWVSSTDTQYF; V gene: TRBV27; D gene: NA; clone size: NA; J gene: TRBJ2-3
CDR3 DNA: TGTGCCAGCAGCGACACAGGGGATTCACCCCTCCACTTT; CDR3 protein: CASSDTGDSPLHF; V gene: TRBV7-8; D gene: TRBD1; clone size: few; J gene: TRBJ1-6
CDR3 DNA: TGCAGCGTCTCTAGGGGTAGCGGGTCAACCTACAATGAGCAGTTCTTC; CDR3 protein: CSVSRGSGSTYNEQFF; V gene: TRBV29-1; D gene: TRBD2; clone size: NA; J gene: TRBJ2-1
CDR3 DNA: TGTGCCAGCAGCGCCCGACTCGGAGAGACCCAGTACTTC; CDR3 protein: CASSARLGETQYF; V gene: TRBV9; D gene: NA; clone size: NA; J gene: TRBJ2-5
CDR3 DNA: TGTGCCAGCAGCTTATCTGAAGCTTTCTTT; CDR3 protein: CASSLSEAFF; V gene: TRBV7-9; D gene: NA; clone size: NA; J gene: TRBJ1-1
CDR3 DNA: TGTGCCAGCAGGAACTTCTATGGCTACACCTTC; CDR3 protein: CASRNFYGYTF; V gene: TRBV25-1; D gene: NA; clone size: NA; J gene: TRBJ1-2
CDR3 DNA: TGTGCCAGCAGCTCTCCTCTGACACCGTCATCACCCCTCCACTTT; CDR3 protein: CASSSPLTPSSPLHF; V gene: TRBV7-9; D gene: NA; clone size: NA; J gene: TRBJ1-6
CDR3 DNA: TGCGCCAGCAGCTTGGACGGGGCAAGCGAGACCCAGTACTTC; CDR3 protein: CASSLDGASETQYF; V gene: TRBV5-1; D gene: NA; clone size: NA; J gene: TRBJ2-5
CDR3 DNA: TGTGCCAGCAGCTTAAACAGGGAAGCCTATGGCTACACCTTC; CDR3 protein: CASSLNREAYGYTF; V gene: TRBV7-2; D gene: NA; clone size: NA; J gene: TRBJ1-2
CDR3 DNA: TGTGCCAGCAGCGTAGCAGGATATAATTCACCCCTCCACTTT; CDR3 protein: CASSVAGYNSPLHF; V gene: TRBV9; D gene: NA; clone size: NA; J gene: TRBJ1-6
CDR3 DNA: TGTGCCAGCAGCTCTTTTAATTCACCCCTCCACTTT; CDR3 protein: CASSSFNSPLHF; V gene: TRBV13; D gene: NA; clone size: NA; J gene: TRBJ1-6